This TCR beta chain was found in a study of technical replicates of blood from a few donors. This clone was seen just once. The table came from immunoSEQ multiplex PCR; TCRdb's copy has only in-frame clones and leaves some out. The repertoire holds some 76,000 clones, with approximately 94% as singletons. This CDR3 spans 12 amino acids. Germline V CDR1 and CDR2: MNHNS, SASEGT. The ends were cut back, 6 bases at V and 6 bases at J, with 6 bases in the middle. This chain uses TRBV6-1 with TRBJ1-6, with D unresolved. The material sequenced was T cells isolated from PBMCs. The sequence was collected from a human donor in good health. CDR3 in amino acids: CASRPSNSPLHF. As DNA, the CDR3 is TGTGCCAGCAGGCCTAGTAATTCACCCCTCCACTTT.